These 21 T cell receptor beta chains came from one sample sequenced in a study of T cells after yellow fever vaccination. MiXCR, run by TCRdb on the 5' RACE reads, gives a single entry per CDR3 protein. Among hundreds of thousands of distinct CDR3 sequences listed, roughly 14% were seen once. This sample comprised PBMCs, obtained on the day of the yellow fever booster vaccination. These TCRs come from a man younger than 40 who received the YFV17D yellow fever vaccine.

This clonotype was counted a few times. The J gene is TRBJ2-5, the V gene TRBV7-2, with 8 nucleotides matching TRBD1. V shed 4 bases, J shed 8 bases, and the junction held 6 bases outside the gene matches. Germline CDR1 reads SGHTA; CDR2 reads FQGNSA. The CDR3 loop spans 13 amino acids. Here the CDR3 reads CASSSDRGSTQYF. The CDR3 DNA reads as TGTGCCAGCAGCTCCGACAGGGGTAGTACCCAGTACTTC. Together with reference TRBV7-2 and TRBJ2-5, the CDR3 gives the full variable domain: GAGVSQSPSNKVTEKGKDVELRCDPISGHTALYWYRQSLGQGLEFLIYFQGNSAPDKSGLPSDRFSAERTGGSVSTLTIQRTQQEDSAVYLCASSSDRGSTQYFGPGTRLLVL.

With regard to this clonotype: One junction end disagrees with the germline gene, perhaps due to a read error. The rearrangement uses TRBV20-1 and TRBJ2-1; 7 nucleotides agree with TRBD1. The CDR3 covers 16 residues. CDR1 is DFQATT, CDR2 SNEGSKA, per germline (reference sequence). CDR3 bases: TGCTGTGCTAGAGATTACGAGGGGGCTAACTACAATGAGCAGTTCTTC. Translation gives CCARDYEGANYNEQFF.

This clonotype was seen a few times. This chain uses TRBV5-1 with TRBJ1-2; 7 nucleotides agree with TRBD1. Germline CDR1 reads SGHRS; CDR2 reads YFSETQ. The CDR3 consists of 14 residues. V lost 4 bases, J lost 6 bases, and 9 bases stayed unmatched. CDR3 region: CASSGTTGFDGYTF. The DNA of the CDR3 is TGCGCCAGCAGCGGGACGACAGGGTTCGATGGCTACACCTTC.

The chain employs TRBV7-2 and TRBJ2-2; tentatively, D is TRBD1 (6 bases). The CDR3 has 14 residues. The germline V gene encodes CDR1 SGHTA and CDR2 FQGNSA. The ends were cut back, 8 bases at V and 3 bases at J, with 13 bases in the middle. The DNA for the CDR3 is TGTGCCAGCGGGGCAGGGGCCTACACCGGGGAGCTGTTTTTT. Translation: CASGAGAYTGELFF.

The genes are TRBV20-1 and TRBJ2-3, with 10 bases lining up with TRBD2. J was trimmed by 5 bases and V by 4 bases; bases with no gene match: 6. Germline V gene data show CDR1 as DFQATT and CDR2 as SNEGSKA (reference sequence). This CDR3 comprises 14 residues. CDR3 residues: CSAIPSGRVDTQYF. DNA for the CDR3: TGCAGTGCTATTCCCAGCGGGAGGGTAGATACGCAGTATTTT.

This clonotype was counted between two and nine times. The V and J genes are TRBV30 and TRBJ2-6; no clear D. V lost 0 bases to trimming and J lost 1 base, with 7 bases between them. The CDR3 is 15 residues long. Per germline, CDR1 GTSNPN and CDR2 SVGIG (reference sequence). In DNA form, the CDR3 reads TGTGCCTGGAGTGTACTGGGGTCTGGGGCCAACGTCCTGACTTTC. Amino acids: CAWSVLGSGANVLTF.

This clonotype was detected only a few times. Here the CDR3 reads CASRGQGQGAFF. The CDR3 nucleotides read TGTGCCAGCAGGGGACAAGGCCAAGGAGCTTTCTTT. This rearrangement joins TRBV12-3 or TRBV12-4 to TRBJ1-1; a weak D match, TRBD1 (6 bases). The CDR3 loop spans 12 amino acids. Trimming stripped 6 bases from V and 10 bases from J, with 15 bases between.

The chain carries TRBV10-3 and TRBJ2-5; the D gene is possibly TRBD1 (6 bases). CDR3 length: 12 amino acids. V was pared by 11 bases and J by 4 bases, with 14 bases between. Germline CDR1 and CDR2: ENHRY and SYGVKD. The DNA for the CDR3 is TGTGCCTCGAAGGGGGTAGGAGAGACCCAGTACTTC. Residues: CASKGVGETQYF.

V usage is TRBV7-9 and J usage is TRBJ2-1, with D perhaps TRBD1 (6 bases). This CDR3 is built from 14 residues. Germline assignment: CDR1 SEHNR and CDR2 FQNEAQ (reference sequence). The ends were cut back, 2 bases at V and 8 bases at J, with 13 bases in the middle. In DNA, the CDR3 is TGTGCCAGCAGCTTATTATCAGGGGTGCATGAGCAGTTCTTC. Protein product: CASSLLSGVHEQFF.

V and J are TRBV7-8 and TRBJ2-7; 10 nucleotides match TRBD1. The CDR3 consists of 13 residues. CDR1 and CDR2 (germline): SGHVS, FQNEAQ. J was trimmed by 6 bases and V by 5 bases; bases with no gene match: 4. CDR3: CASSRDRGGEQYF. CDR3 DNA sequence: TGTGCCAGCAGCCGGGACAGGGGAGGCGAGCAGTACTTC.

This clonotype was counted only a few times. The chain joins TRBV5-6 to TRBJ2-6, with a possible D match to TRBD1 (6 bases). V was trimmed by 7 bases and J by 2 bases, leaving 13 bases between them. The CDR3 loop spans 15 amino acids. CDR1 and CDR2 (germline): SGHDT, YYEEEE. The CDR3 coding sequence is TGTGCCAGCGGCCCACAGGGACCTGGGGCCAACGTCCTGACTTTC. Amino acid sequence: CASGPQGPGANVLTF.

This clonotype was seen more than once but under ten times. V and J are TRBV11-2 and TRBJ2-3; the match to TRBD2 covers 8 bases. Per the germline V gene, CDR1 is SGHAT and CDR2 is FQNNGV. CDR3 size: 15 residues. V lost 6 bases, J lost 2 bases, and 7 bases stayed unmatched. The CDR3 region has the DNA TGTGCCAGCAGGGAGGCACTAGCGGACACAGATACGCAGTATTTT. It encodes CASREALADTDTQYF.

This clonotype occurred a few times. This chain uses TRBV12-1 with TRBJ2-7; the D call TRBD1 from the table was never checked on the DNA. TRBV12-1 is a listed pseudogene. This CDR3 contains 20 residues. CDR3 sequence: CASSPSPFGQGVSETYEQYF. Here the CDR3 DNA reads TGTGCCAGCAGCCCCTCGCCCTTCGGACAGGGGGTCTCCGAAACCTACGAGCAGTACTTC.

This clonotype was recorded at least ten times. CDR3 region: CATSDTGYREQYF. The CDR3 nucleotides read TGTGCCACCAGTGATACAGGGTATCGCGAGCAGTACTTC. V gene TRBV24-1 combines with J gene TRBJ2-7; D perhaps matches TRBD1 (6 bases). CDR1 is KGHDR, CDR2 SFDVKD, per germline. The V gene lost 3 bases and the J gene lost 6 bases, with 11 bases spanning the gap. The CDR3 runs to 13 residues.

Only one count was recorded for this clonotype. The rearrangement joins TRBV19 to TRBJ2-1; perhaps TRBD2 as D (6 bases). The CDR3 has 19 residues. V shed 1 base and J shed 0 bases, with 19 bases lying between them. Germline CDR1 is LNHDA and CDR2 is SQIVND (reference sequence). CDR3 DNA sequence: TGTGCCAGTAGTATAGTCAGGGAGCGGGCCTCAAGCTCCTACAATGAGCAGTTCTTC. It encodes CASSIVRERASSSYNEQFF. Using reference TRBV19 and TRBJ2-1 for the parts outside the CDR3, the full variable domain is DGGITQSPKYLFRKEGQNVTLSCEQNLNHDAMYWYRQDPGQGLRLIYYSQIVNDFQKGDIAEGYSVSREKKESFPLTVTSAQKNPTAFYLCASSIVRERASSSYNEQFFGPGTRLTVL.

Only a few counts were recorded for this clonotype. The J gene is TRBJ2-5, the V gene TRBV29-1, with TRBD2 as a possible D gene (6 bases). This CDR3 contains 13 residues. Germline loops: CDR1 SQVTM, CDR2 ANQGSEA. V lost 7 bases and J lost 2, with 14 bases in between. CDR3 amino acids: CSDAGTGQETQYF. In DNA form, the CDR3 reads TGCAGCGACGCGGGGACGGGTCAAGAGACCCAGTACTTC. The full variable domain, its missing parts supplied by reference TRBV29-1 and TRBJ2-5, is SAVISQKPSRDICQRGTSLTIQCQVDSQVTMMFWYRQQPGQSLTLIATANQGSEATYESGFVIDKFPISRPNLTFSTLTVSNMSPEDSSIYLCSDAGTGQETQYFGPGTRLLVL.

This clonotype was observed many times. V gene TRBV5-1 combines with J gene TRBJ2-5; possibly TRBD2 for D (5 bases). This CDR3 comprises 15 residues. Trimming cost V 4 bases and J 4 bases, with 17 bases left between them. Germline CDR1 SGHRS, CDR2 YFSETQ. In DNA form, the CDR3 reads TGCGCCAGCAGCGCAACCTACCGTGAGGGAGAGACCCAGTACTTC. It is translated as CASSATYREGETQYF. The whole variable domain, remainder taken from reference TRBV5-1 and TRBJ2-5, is KAGVTQTPRYLIKTRGQQVTLSCSPISGHRSVSWYQQTPGQGLQFLFEYFSETQRNKGNFPGRFSGRQFSNSRSEMNVSTLELGDSALYLCASSATYREGETQYFGPGTRLLVL.

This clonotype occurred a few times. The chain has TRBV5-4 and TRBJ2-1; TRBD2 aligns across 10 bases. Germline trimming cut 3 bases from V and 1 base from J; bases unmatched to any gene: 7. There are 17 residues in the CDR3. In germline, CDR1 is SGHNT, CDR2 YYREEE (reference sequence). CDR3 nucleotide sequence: TGTGCCAGCAGCTCCAGCGGGAGGGCCGGGTCCTACAATGAGCAGTTCTTC. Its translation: CASSSSGRAGSYNEQFF. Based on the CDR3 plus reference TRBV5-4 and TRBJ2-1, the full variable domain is ETGVTQSPTHLIKTRGQQVTLRCSSQSGHNTVSWYQQALGQGPQFIFQYYREEENGRGNFPPRFSGLQFPNYSSELNVNALELDDSALYLCASSSSGRAGSYNEQFFGPGTRLTVL.

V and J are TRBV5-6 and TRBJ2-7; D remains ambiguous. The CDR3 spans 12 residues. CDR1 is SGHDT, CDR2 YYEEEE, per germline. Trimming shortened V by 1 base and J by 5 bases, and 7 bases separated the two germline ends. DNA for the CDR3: TGTGCCAGCAGCTTGAACCGGAACGAGCAGTACTTC. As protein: CASSLNRNEQYF.

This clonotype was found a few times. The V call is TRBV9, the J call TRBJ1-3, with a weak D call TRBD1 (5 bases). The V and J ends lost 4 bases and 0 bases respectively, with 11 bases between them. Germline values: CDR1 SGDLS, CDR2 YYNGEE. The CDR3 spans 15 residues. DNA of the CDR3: TGTGCCAGCAGCCGGGACGTAAGCTCTGGAAACACCATATATTTT. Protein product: CASSRDVSSGNTIYF.

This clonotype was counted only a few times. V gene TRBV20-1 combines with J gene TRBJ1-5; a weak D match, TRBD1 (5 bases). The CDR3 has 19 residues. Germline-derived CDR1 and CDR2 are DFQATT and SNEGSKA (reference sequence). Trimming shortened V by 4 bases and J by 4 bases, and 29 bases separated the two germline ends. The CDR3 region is CSAKTTSGTIMLPNQPQHF. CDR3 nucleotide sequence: TGCAGTGCTAAGACGACTTCCGGGACCATAATGCTCCCTAATCAGCCCCAGCATTTT.